This T cell receptor (beta chain) was obtained from a study of human T cells and chemical hapten exposure. Study background: Patch tests delivered 0.01% DPC to the upper back and were evaluated at 6 days. Study-wide points: Significantly more large CDR3 similarity clusters arose among expanded TCRs than among controls.

The study's library attached unique molecular identifiers to single cDNA molecules. TCRdb analysed the RACE reads with MiXCR anew, one entry per CDR3 protein. The data hold roughly 360,000 distinct CDR3 sequences, with approximately 5.1% observed a single time. Germline CDR1 and CDR2: SGHTA and FQGNSA. This CDR3 has 16 residues. Trimming shortened V by 4 bases and J by 4 bases, and 19 bases separated the two germline ends. As to time point: patch test 1, 2 weeks after DPC sensitization. The sample's treatment: therapeutic diphenylcyclopropenone sensitization with weekly scalp DPC. People who gave samples had alopecia, were 18 to 70 years old, and were suitable for DPC. This clonotype was counted at least ten times. Its antigen is undetermined.

The TCR was taken from a woman aged 45-65 years with alopecia areata. Some clones in this sample may be carry-over from other donors' samples. This rearrangement joins TRBV7-2 to TRBJ2-5; TRBD1 or TRBD2 may be the D gene (5 bases each). This material consisted of whole blood, taken in connection with sensitization to the hapten diphenylcyclopropenone (DPC). CDR3 sequence (DNA): TGTGCCAGCAGCTCCTTCCGTGGGGGAAGGGGAGAGACCCAGTACTTC. Translated, it gives CASSSFRGGRGETQYF. Full variable domain (missing parts from reference TRBV7-2 and TRBJ2-5): GAGVSQSPSNKVTEKGKDVELRCDPISGHTALYWYRQSLGQGLEFLIYFQGNSAPDKSGLPSDRFSAERTGGSVSTLTIQRTQQEDSAVYLCASSSFRGGRGETQYFGPGTRLLVL.